This T cell receptor (beta chain) is from a study of T-cell memory formation after mild COVID-19. Study at large: TCR clusters mostly belonged to single donors. The study's findings and limits: Mainly CM and EM harbored the contracting CD4+ clones; mainly EMRA harbored the CD8+ ones.

CDR3 length equals 13 residues. Germline V gene data show CDR1 as LNHNV and CDR2 as YYDKDF (reference sequence). Trimming took off 0 bases at V and 5 bases at J, with 6 bases between the two ends. TCRdb reprocessed the 5' RACE reads with MiXCR, giving one entry per CDR3 protein. Of about 280,000 distinct CDR3 sequences in the sample, over 7% were seen once. Concerning this clonotype itself: Its antigen is currently unknown.

The sample taken for sequencing was PBMCs or a T cell subset sorted from them (not recorded which). This sequence originates from a man younger than 30 who had mild COVID-19 (a few samples of this study predate the infection). Cell type and time point are not known. This chain joins TRBV15 and TRBJ2-3; D gene uncertain. The CDR3 is CATSRDNGDTQYF. The DNA of the CDR3 is TGTGCCACCAGCAGAGATAACGGAGATACGCAGTATTTT.